This section outlines one T cell receptor beta chain sequence together with its context. The antigen remains unidentified. A much larger clone is a single base away; this may be a read error. This sample is drawn from a study of T cells after yellow fever vaccination. Overall study findings and caveats: The booster saw the reappearance of most primary-vaccination clones (approximately 96% CD4, about 85% CD8).

TCRdb processed the 5' RACE reads anew with MiXCR; each CDR3 protein has one entry. The sample has about 73,000 distinct CDR3 sequences, around 7.7% seen once. V lost 5 bases to trimming and J lost 7 bases; unmatched junction nucleotides: 8. The CDR3 is 14 residues long. Germline loops: CDR1 ENHRY, CDR2 SYGVKD. This TCR was sampled from a man younger than 40 who received the YFV17D yellow fever vaccine. V is TRBV10-3 and J is TRBJ2-1; 7 bases map to TRBD1. The specimen was CD8+ T cells sorted from PBMCs, collected on the day of the yellow fever booster vaccination. CDR3 amino acids: CAISTETGSNEQFF. In DNA, the CDR3 is TGTGCCATCAGTACCGAGACAGGGAGTAATGAGCAGTTCTTC.